The 22 T cell receptor beta chains listed next were all sequenced from one sample in a study of cytomegalovirus exposure and HLA in healthy donors. Amplification used 60 Vbeta primers and 13 Jbeta primers. Here immunoSEQ multiplex PCR was the method, and the copy in TCRdb shows in-frame clones only, minus some. The repertoire holds tens of thousands of clones, with 65% to 85% as singletons. Specimen: PBMCs. The receptors come from a woman aged 25-40 years in good health and CMV-seropositive.

The chain is built from TRBV10-2 and TRBJ1-3, with 7 positions matching TRBD1. CDR3 length: 15 amino acids. V was clipped by 7 bases and J by 2 bases; unmatched bases: 8. CDR1 and CDR2 (germline): WSHSY, SAAADI. The CDR3: CASIDTGAAGNTIYF. CDR3 bases: TGCGCCAGCATTGATACAGGGGCGGCTGGAAACACCATATATTTT.

CDR3 protein: CASKVYTSYNEQFF. DNA of the CDR3: TGTGCCAGCAAAGTCTATACCTCCTACAATGAGCAGTTCTTC. This chain joins TRBV2 and TRBJ2-1; D uncertain. The CDR3 is 14 residues long. V lost 7 bases and J 0 bases, leaving 10 bases between the germline ends. Germline lookup yields CDR1 SNHLY and CDR2 FYNNEI. The whole variable domain, remainder taken from reference TRBV2 and TRBJ2-1, is EPEVTQTPSHQVTQMGQEVILRCVPISNHLYFYWYRQILGQKVEFLVSFYNNEISEKSEIFDDQFSVERPDGSNFTLKIRSTKLEDSAMYFCASKVYTSYNEQFFGPGTRLTVL.

This chain links TRBV21-1 with TRBJ1-2; the table assigns TRBD1, which was not confirmed against the DNA. TRBV21-1 constitutes a pseudogene. CDR3 size: 16 residues. Here the CDR3 reads CASSPGQEERSSGYTF. The DNA for the CDR3 is TGTGCCAGCTCCCCGGGACAGGAGGAGCGTAGTAGTGGCTACACCTTC.

The chain is built from TRBV28 and TRBJ1-1; D is uncertain. Germline lookup yields CDR1 MDHEN and CDR2 SYDVKM. V was pared by 1 base and J by 1 base, with 7 bases between. The CDR3 has 14 amino acids. CDR3 nucleotides: TGTGCCAGCAGTTTATACGAGGGGAACACTGAAGCTTTCTTT. It specifies CASSLYEGNTEAFF.

The gene calls are TRBV2 and TRBJ2-7, with D possibly matching TRBD1 (6 bases). V was trimmed by 7 bases and J by 5 bases, leaving 15 bases between them. CDR1 and CDR2 (germline): SNHLY, FYNNEI. The CDR3 has 13 residues. The CDR3 DNA follows: TGTGCCAGCACACGTACAGGGACCCACGAGCAGTACTTC. Translation: CASTRTGTHEQYF.

This sequence joins TRBV11-2 and TRBJ1-4; 10 nucleotides match TRBD1. V shed 1 base, J shed 6 bases, and the junction held 11 bases outside the gene matches. This CDR3 is 18 amino acids long. CDR1 SGHAT and CDR2 FQNNGV come from the germline V gene. CDR3 region: CASSLVLRDRGSYEKLFF. The CDR3 bases are TGTGCCAGCAGCTTAGTGCTCCGGGACAGGGGATCCTATGAAAAACTGTTTTTT.

This clone was seen a few times. This chain uses TRBV6-5 with TRBJ2-1, with 12 nucleotides matching TRBD2. The CDR3 covers 14 residues. Germline CDR1 MNHEY, CDR2 SVGAGI. The V gene end was trimmed by 6 bases and the J gene end by 8 bases; junction bases not matched to a gene: 5. This CDR3 reads CASRTSGSKDEQFF. The CDR3 DNA sequence: TGTGCCAGCAGGACTAGCGGGAGCAAGGATGAGCAGTTCTTC.

The chain is built from TRBV7-9 and TRBJ2-5; 8 nucleotides align to TRBD2. This CDR3 is 15 amino acids long. Trimming took 1 base from V and 0 from J; bases not matched to a gene: 1. Germline lookup yields CDR1 SEHNR and CDR2 FQNEAQ (reference sequence). This CDR3 reads CASSLGAGDQETQYF. DNA of the CDR3: TGTGCCAGCAGCTTAGGAGCGGGGGACCAAGAGACCCAGTACTTC.

The chain links TRBV16 to TRBJ1-1; the D is unclear. The CDR3 is made up of 13 amino acids. Between the trimmed V and J ends, which lost 5 bases and 1 base, there was a span of 8 bases. Germline V gene sequence: CDR1 KGHSY, CDR2 FQNENV. The CDR3 coding sequence is TGTGCCAGCAGCTATACAGCGAACACTGAAGCTTTCTTT. Protein product: CASSYTANTEAFF.

This clone has more than one count but fewer than ten. V and J are TRBV30 and TRBJ1-2; the match to TRBD1 covers 7 bases. The junction had 16 bases not matched to a gene; V was cut back by 2 bases and J by 4 bases. The CDR3 has 17 residues. Germline V gene sequence: CDR1 GTSNPN, CDR2 SVGIG (reference sequence). The CDR3 sequence: CAWSYSGTVKFGYGYTF. The CDR3 DNA sequence: TGTGCCTGGAGTTACTCCGGGACAGTTAAGTTTGGCTATGGCTACACCTTC.

The CDR3 sequence: CASSIKQGEYEQYF. CDR3 sequence (DNA): TGTGCCAGTAGTATAAAACAGGGGGAGTACGAGCAGTACTTC. This chain connects TRBV19 to TRBJ2-7; TRBD1 matches at 8 bases. Germline-derived CDR1 and CDR2 are LNHDA and SQIVND (reference sequence). This CDR3 is built from 14 residues. The J segment lost 4 bases and the V segment lost 2 bases, leaving 4 bases of the junction unmatched. The whole variable domain, remainder taken from reference TRBV19 and TRBJ2-7, is DGGITQSPKYLFRKEGQNVTLSCEQNLNHDAMYWYRQDPGQGLRLIYYSQIVNDFQKGDIAEGYSVSREKKESFPLTVTSAQKNPTAFYLCASSIKQGEYEQYFGPGTRLTVT.

This clone has a handful of counts. The chain is built from TRBV6-1 and TRBJ1-1, with no clear D. Germline V lookup: CDR1 MNHNS, CDR2 SASEGT. The CDR3 extends over 15 amino acids. Trimming shortened V by 4 bases and J by 1 base, and 13 bases separated the two germline ends. CDR3 coding DNA: TGTGCCAGCAGTGCCCACAGCGGCGCGAACACTGAAGCTTTCTTT. Protein: CASSAHSGANTEAFF.

The chain has TRBV7-9 and TRBJ2-7; weak D call: TRBD2 (6 bases). Germline CDR1 reads SEHNR; CDR2 reads FQNEAQ (reference sequence). This CDR3 has 13 amino acids. V was shortened by 5 bases and J by 12 bases, with 20 bases between the two germline ends. The CDR3 nucleotides read TGTGCCAGCAGCCCCGGGGGAGCTAGCAGGTGGTACTTC. Translated, it gives CASSPGGASRWYF.

The count of this clone is one. This chain joins TRBV6-6 and TRBJ1-2; D ambiguous. CDR1 and CDR2 (germline): MNHNY, SVGAGI (reference sequence). This CDR3 contains 13 residues. V shed 0 bases and J shed 8 bases, with 10 bases lying between them. CDR3 amino acids: CASSYSGRIGYTF. In DNA, the CDR3 is TGTGCCAGCAGTTACTCGGGGAGGATCGGCTACACCTTC.

V usage is TRBV5-6 and J usage is TRBJ1-1, with 8 positions matching TRBD1. Germline V gene sequence: CDR1 SGHDT, CDR2 YYEEEE. With V trimmed by 4 bases and J by 4 bases, 6 bases remained unmatched. The CDR3 has 14 residues. The CDR3 region is CASSVGQGGTEAFF. The CDR3 nucleotides read TGTGCCAGCAGCGTCGGACAGGGCGGCACTGAAGCTTTCTTT.

Only a few counts were recorded for this clone. V is TRBV7-2 and J is TRBJ1-4; D unresolved. Germline values: CDR1 SGHTA, CDR2 FQGNSA. The CDR3 consists of 14 residues. V lost 3 bases and J 5 bases, leaving 10 bases between the germline ends. Written as DNA, the CDR3 is TGTGCCAGCAGCTTTCTACAGCCCAATGAAAAACTGTTTTTT. Protein sequence: CASSFLQPNEKLFF.

V and J are TRBV19 and TRBJ1-1, with D perhaps matching TRBD1 (6 bases). Per germline, CDR1 LNHDA and CDR2 SQIVND (reference sequence). V shed 1 base and J shed 4 bases, with 7 bases lying between them. This CDR3 comprises 13 residues. The CDR3 sequence is CASSIGGPTEAFF. Written as DNA, the CDR3 is TGTGCCAGTAGTATAGGGGGGCCCACTGAAGCTTTCTTT.

This chain links TRBV5-1 with TRBJ2-3; 11 nucleotides agree with TRBD2. Germline V gene sequence: CDR1 SGHRS, CDR2 YFSETQ. This CDR3 has 16 residues. The J segment lost 10 bases and the V segment lost 6 bases, leaving 16 bases of the junction unmatched. CDR3 amino acids: CASTWTSGSPGGSQYF. CDR3 in DNA: TGCGCCAGCACCTGGACTAGCGGGTCCCCAGGGGGTTCGCAGTATTTT.

The chain combines TRBV6-1 with TRBJ2-6; weak D call: TRBD1 (6 bases). The germline V and J ends were trimmed by 4 bases and 4 bases, with 14 bases remaining between them. This CDR3 has 16 amino acids. The germline CDR1 and CDR2 sequences are MNHNS and SASEGT. In DNA form, the CDR3 reads TGTGCCAGCAGTGTATTGGCGACAGGCGGGGCCAACGTCCTGACTTTC. It codes for CASSVLATGGANVLTF.

The V call is TRBV6-1, the J call TRBJ1-1, with a possible D match to TRBD1 (5 bases). Germline values: CDR1 MNHNS, CDR2 SASEGT. The CDR3 runs to 15 residues. The V gene lost 6 bases and the J gene lost 1 base, with 15 bases spanning the gap. As DNA, the CDR3 is TGTGCCAGCAGCCCCTTAGGGGAGGAGAACACTGAAGCTTTCTTT. Protein sequence: CASSPLGEENTEAFF.

The chain employs TRBV27 and TRBJ2-7; maybe TRBD2 (6 bases). Trimming removed 5 bases from V and 4 bases from J, with 21 bases in between. This CDR3 is 16 amino acids long. From germline, CDR1 is MNHEY and CDR2 SMNVEV (reference sequence). This chain's CDR3 is CASSPFRTEGGYEQYF. The CDR3 DNA is TGTGCCAGCAGTCCTTTTCGGACCGAGGGAGGATACGAGCAGTACTTC.

The chain links TRBV4-1 to TRBJ1-2; possible D gene TRBD1, 6 bases. Germline-derived CDR1 and CDR2 are MGHRA and YSYEKL. The CDR3 is made up of 15 amino acids. Trimming shortened V by 1 base and J by 5 bases, and 14 bases separated the two germline ends. CDR3 amino acids: CASSQGPTGDYGYTF. The CDR3 coding sequence is TGCGCCAGCAGCCAAGGGCCGACAGGCGATTATGGCTACACCTTC.